The 15 T cell receptor beta chains given below trace back to one sample, sequenced in a study of regulatory T cells in long-lasting Graves disease. Sample time point: newly diagnosed GD, antithyroid drugs for less than 3 months. Extracted PBMC RNA gave rise to the TCR library. CDR3 regions were amplified by Arm-PCR using iRepertoire HTBI primers to build TCR beta libraries. TCRdb called the multiplex PCR reads again in MiXCR, with one record for every CDR3 protein. The profile covers under 700,000 distinct CDR3 sequences, with 15% to 20% appearing a single time and approximately 25% taken by the ten largest. These data also featured in a second study, about T cells in Graves' hyperthyroidism and ophthalmopathy.

The sample consisted of peripheral blood mononuclear cells (PBMCs), taken at new diagnosis, from a patient treated with antithyroid drugs. The origin of the receptors is a woman aged 35-65 years with Graves disease.

This clonotype was counted many times. V is TRBV29-1 and J is TRBJ1-1; tentative D call: TRBD1 (6 bases). This CDR3 is 14 amino acids long. Germline CDR1 SQVTM, CDR2 ANQGSEA. Trimming cost V 3 bases and J 2 bases, with 13 bases left between them. CDR3 sequence: CSVDPTGANTEAFF. The CDR3 DNA is TGCAGCGTTGACCCCACGGGGGCAAACACTGAAGCTTTCTTT.

This clonotype has at least ten counts. The rearrangement uses TRBV5-6 and TRBJ1-5; TRBD1 might be the D (5 bases). Germline CDR1 is SGHDT and CDR2 is YYEEEE. This CDR3 comprises 16 residues. V lost 3 bases and J 7 bases, leaving 20 bases between the germline ends. Written as DNA, the CDR3 is TGTGCCAGCAGCTCCAGGGTTGGAGACCTACGACAGCCCCAGCATTTT. Protein product: CASSSRVGDLRQPQHF.

The chain recombines TRBV12-3 or TRBV12-4 with TRBJ2-3; no definite D call. V was pared by 2 bases and J by 1 base, with 13 bases between. The CDR3 is made up of 16 amino acids. The CDR3 region is CASSLSSGSGTDTQYF. Here the CDR3 DNA reads TGTGCCAGCAGTTTATCTTCTGGGTCGGGCACAGATACGCAGTATTTT.

The chain recombines TRBV20-1 with TRBJ2-7; tentatively, D is TRBD2 (6 bases). Per the germline V gene, CDR1 is DFQATT and CDR2 is SNEGSKA (reference sequence). V lost 7 bases, J lost 1 base, and 20 bases lay in between. The CDR3 has 15 amino acids. CDR3 bases: TGCAGTGGAGGTTTTTCTACGGGACTTTCCTACGAGCAGTACTTC. Protein sequence: CSGGFSTGLSYEQYF.

This clonotype was seen only a few times. The chain is built from TRBV9 and TRBJ2-3; tentative D call: TRBD2 (5 bases). CDR1 is SGDLS, CDR2 YYNGEE, per germline. The CDR3 contains 16 residues. The V end lost 1 base, the J end lost 2 bases, and 14 bases lay between the germline ends. The CDR3 spells CASSVTSGLTTDTQYF. CDR3 in DNA: TGTGCCAGCAGCGTAACCTCCGGACTCACCACAGATACGCAGTATTTT.

The CDR3 sequence: CAISEPDRGPNYGYTF. The DNA of the CDR3 is TGTGCCATCAGTGAGCCGGACAGGGGACCTAACTATGGCTACACCTTC. The chain employs TRBV10-3 and TRBJ1-2; 9 nucleotides line up with TRBD1. The junction had 4 bases not matched to a gene; V was cut back by 2 bases and J by 0 bases. CDR3 size: 16 residues. CDR1 is ENHRY and CDR2 is SYGVKD in the germline V gene.

The chain employs TRBV19 and TRBJ2-2, with 8 bases lining up with TRBD1. The ends lost 1 base at V and 14 bases at J; junction bases unmatched: 3. The CDR3 has 12 amino acids. Germline lookup yields CDR1 LNHDA and CDR2 SQIVND (reference sequence). The CDR3 nucleotides read TGTGCCAGTAGTATAGTCAGGGGGCGTCTGTTTTTT. Translated, it gives CASSIVRGRLFF.

This clonotype was seen only once. V is TRBV20-1 and J is TRBJ1-1, with TRBD1 matching 11 bases. Per the germline V gene, CDR1 is DFQATT and CDR2 is SNEGSKA (reference sequence). This CDR3 is built from 13 residues. V trimming: 3 bases; J trimming: 10 bases; junction bases outside the gene matches: 7. As DNA, the CDR3 is TGCAGTGCTAGCCTGGGACAGGGGGGGAGAGCTTTCTTT. Encoded protein: CSASLGQGGRAFF.

This clonotype was counted ten times or more. The chain couples TRBV2 to TRBJ1-1; D not resolved. The CDR3 covers 13 residues. V was shortened by 6 bases and J by 1 base, with 9 bases between the two germline ends. Germline V gives CDR1 SNHLY, CDR2 FYNNEI. The CDR3 sequence: CASRLTPNTEAFF. DNA for the CDR3: TGTGCCAGCAGGTTGACACCGAACACTGAAGCTTTCTTT.

This clonotype has more than one count but fewer than ten. The chain has TRBV7-9 and TRBJ1-1; 7 bases fit TRBD1. This CDR3 region has 15 residues. Germline CDR1 SEHNR, CDR2 FQNEAQ (reference sequence). The ends lost 2 bases at V and 4 bases at J; junction bases unmatched: 7. The CDR3 spells CASSLSWTGSTEAFF. CDR3 bases: TGTGCCAGCAGCTTATCTTGGACAGGATCCACTGAAGCTTTCTTT.

Ten or more counts support this clonotype. The chain carries TRBV11-2 and TRBJ2-7; 10 bases align to TRBD1. V gave up 5 bases and J gave up 2 bases; unmatched junction bases: 3. The CDR3 has 14 amino acids. Germline assignment: CDR1 SGHAT and CDR2 FQNNGV. CDR3 residues: CASSADRGTYEQYF. The CDR3 DNA reads TGTGCCAGCAGCGCGGACAGGGGGACCTACGAGCAGTACTTC.

The chain is built from TRBV7-2 and TRBJ2-2; D is unclear. The V gene's germline CDR1 is SGHTA and CDR2 FQGNSA. The CDR3 is 14 residues long. Trimming pared 6 bases from V and 4 bases from J, leaving 12 bases between. The CDR3 loop is CASRVSRGTGELFF. In DNA form, the CDR3 reads TGTGCCAGCAGGGTCTCGCGAGGCACCGGGGAGCTGTTTTTT.

The DNA for the CDR3 is TGTGCCAGCAGTGAAATTGGGGGCCTCGGGGGCTACACCTTC. This encodes CASSEIGGLGGYTF. This chain uses TRBV6-1 with TRBJ1-2, with D perhaps TRBD1 (6 bases). Germline CDR1 is MNHNS and CDR2 is SASEGT. V was trimmed by 2 bases and J by 8 bases, leaving 15 bases between them. CDR3 length: 14 residues.

This clonotype occurred a few times. The chain has TRBV20-1 and TRBJ2-7, with TRBD2 matching 13 bases. CDR1 DFQATT and CDR2 SNEGSKA come from the germline V gene (reference sequence). The CDR3 contains 15 residues. J gave up 4 bases and V 0 bases, and 3 bases lay outside the gene matches. Here the CDR3 reads CSARDRLAGGYEQYF. The DNA for the CDR3 is TGCAGTGCTAGAGATAGACTAGCGGGGGGATACGAGCAGTACTTC.

This clonotype was counted between two and nine times. The V gene is TRBV12-3 or TRBV12-4, the J gene TRBJ1-2, with D perhaps TRBD1 (6 bases). The V end was cut by 5 bases, the J end by 8 bases, with 9 bases between. The CDR3 is 11 amino acids. In nucleotides, the CDR3 is TGTGCCAGCAGTAACAGGGTCGGCTACACCTTC. It specifies CASSNRVGYTF.